Presented here are 30 T cell receptor beta chains from one specimen sequenced in a study of human CD8 memory T cell subsets. TCR beta libraries were made by UMI-labeled 5' RACE. TCRdb reprocessed the 5' RACE reads, keeping one entry per CDR3 protein, no DNA. The record lists approximately 11,000 distinct CDR3 sequences, of which the ten most abundant hold around a sixth. The specimen sequenced was CD8+ T cells from PBMCs. The receptors originated from a human donor in good health.

V and J are TRBV2 and TRBJ2-1; TCRdb designates TRBD2, a call that cannot be tested without DNA. The germline V gene has CDR1 SNHLY and CDR2 FYNNEI. The CDR3 runs to 15 residues. CDR3 protein: CATRTSSNLSNEQFF.

J is TRBJ2-5 and V is TRBV11-1; TCRdb outputs TRBD1, but without DNA this stays unchecked. The CDR3 extends over 16 amino acids. Germline V gives CDR1 SGHAT, CDR2 FQDESV (reference sequence). Here the CDR3 reads CASSPVTGDGWETQYF.

This rearrangement joins TRBV5-1 to TRBJ2-2; TCRdb selects TRBD2, and the lack of DNA leaves this call unchecked. CDR1 SGHRS and CDR2 YFSETQ come from the germline V gene. The CDR3 sequence is 17 residues long. The CDR3 reads CASSFRGLAGAPGELFF.

The chain combines TRBV28 with TRBJ2-3; checking the TCRdb D call of TRBD1 is not possible without DNA. The germline V gene encodes CDR1 MDHEN and CDR2 SYDVKM. CDR3 size: 15 residues. The CDR3 reads CASTSGQGNTDTQYF.

The CDR3 region is CSVEAVQLAGRYFSYNEQFF. The chain links TRBV29-1 to TRBJ2-1; TCRdb gives TRBD2 as the D gene, but with no DNA this cannot be confirmed. CDR1 SQVTM and CDR2 ANQGSEA come from the germline V gene. The CDR3 covers 20 residues.

This chain uses TRBV12-3 or TRBV12-4 with TRBJ2-1; TCRdb names TRBD1, which stays unverified in the absence of DNA. This CDR3 has 14 residues. The CDR3 region is CASSLGTGPHEQFF.

The V call is TRBV27, the J call TRBJ1-1; TCRdb selects TRBD1, and the lack of DNA leaves this call unchecked. Germline CDR1 reads MNHEY; CDR2 reads SMNVEV (reference sequence). The CDR3 extends over 14 amino acids. The CDR3 protein is CASSLKQGGTEAFF.

The gene calls are TRBV7-7 and TRBJ2-5. Germline assignment: CDR1 SSHAT and CDR2 FNYEAQ (reference sequence). The CDR3 extends over 15 amino acids. This chain's CDR3 is CASSLVLSAQETQYF.

The rearrangement links TRBV7-8 to TRBJ2-1; TCRdb indicates TRBD2, and absent DNA this call remains unverified. Germline assignment: CDR1 SGHVS and CDR2 FQNEAQ. This CDR3 comprises 14 residues. CDR3: CASSFPDYNNEQFF.

The rearrangement links TRBV20-1 to TRBJ2-3; TCRdb reports TRBD2, a call that lacks DNA to check it against. The CDR3 has 14 amino acids. The germline CDR1 and CDR2 sequences are DFQATT and SNEGSKA (reference sequence). Here the CDR3 reads CSAAGRDTADTQYF.

This clonotype is deemed medium-sized (0.01 to 0.1%) by its frequency. The chain has TRBV29-1 and TRBJ2-3; TCRdb picks TRBD2, but there is no DNA to check that call. The germline gives CDR1 SQVTM, CDR2 ANQGSEA. The CDR3 contains 16 residues. The CDR3 sequence: CSVERVGLADTDTQYF.

This clonotype registers medium-sized by frequency. The chain uses TRBV15 and TRBJ1-2; the TRBD1 assignment by TCRdb is unverifiable without DNA. The germline V gene has CDR1 LNHNV and CDR2 YYDKDF (reference sequence). The CDR3 spans 14 residues. CDR3 sequence: CATSTPVAGETYTF. The complete variable domain, with remaining parts taken from reference TRBV15 and TRBJ1-2, reads DAMVIQNPRYQVTQFGKPVTLSCSQTLNHNVMYWYQQKSSQAPKLLFHYYDKDFNNEADTPDNFQSRRPNTSFCFLDIRSPGLGDTAMYLCATSTPVAGETYTFGSGTRLTVV.

Here the CDR3 reads CASSRLATYNEQFF. The V call is TRBV19, the J call TRBJ2-1; there is no DNA to check the TCRdb D call of TRBD2. The CDR3 has 14 residues. Germline V gene sequence: CDR1 LNHDA, CDR2 SQIVND (reference sequence).

This clonotype is called medium-sized (0.01 to 0.1%) based on its frequency. V and J are TRBV29-1 and TRBJ2-1. The CDR3 totals 14 residues. Germline V gene data show CDR1 as SQVTM and CDR2 as ANQGSEA. The CDR3 protein is CSVEDSSGLLEQFF.

The chain uses TRBV28 and TRBJ2-7; TCRdb lists TRBD1, though no DNA is available to test this call. The CDR3 runs 14 residues. Looked up from germline, CDR1 is MDHEN and CDR2 is SYDVKM. The CDR3 region is CASSVPGTGYEQYF.

The genes are TRBV29-1 and TRBJ2-2; absent DNA, TCRdb's TRBD2 call cannot be checked. Germline V lookup: CDR1 SQVTM, CDR2 ANQGSEA. This CDR3 is 13 amino acids long. The CDR3 sequence is CSVLRGVEGELFF.

The V gene is TRBV29-1, the J gene TRBJ2-1; the TRBD1 assignment by TCRdb is unverifiable without DNA. Germline CDR1 reads SQVTM; CDR2 reads ANQGSEA. The CDR3 is made up of 13 amino acids. CDR3 residues: CSARTVSYNEQFF.

The rearrangement links TRBV15 to TRBJ1-5; TCRdb selects TRBD1, and the lack of DNA leaves this call unchecked. CDR1 is LNHNV, CDR2 YYDKDF, per germline (reference sequence). The CDR3 extends over 16 amino acids. The CDR3 loop is CATSRDRDRADQPQHF.

The gene calls are TRBV7-3 and TRBJ2-7. The germline gives CDR1 SGHTA, CDR2 FQGTGA. The CDR3 has 13 amino acids. This CDR3 reads CASSLNPLYEQYF.

The chain joins TRBV7-8 to TRBJ2-1; the TCRdb D gene call, TRBD2, has no DNA to confirm it. This CDR3 has 16 residues. Germline V CDR1 and CDR2: SGHVS, FQNEAQ. CDR3: CASRSLAGGTYNEQFF.

The rearrangement uses TRBV12-3 or TRBV12-4 and TRBJ2-1; the D call of TRBD2 rests on TCRdb alone, since no DNA is present to check it. The CDR3 is made up of 17 amino acids. This CDR3 reads CASSRTSGGASYNEQFF.

J is TRBJ2-7 and V is TRBV2; checking the TCRdb D call of TRBD1 is not possible without DNA. The CDR3 has 19 residues. The germline gives CDR1 SNHLY, CDR2 FYNNEI. The CDR3 protein is CASSIEAISRTAGLSEQYF.

This clonotype registers medium-sized by frequency. This rearrangement joins TRBV20-1 to TRBJ1-1; TCRdb calls TRBD1, which cannot be checked without DNA. The CDR3 is made up of 13 amino acids. Germline values: CDR1 DFQATT, CDR2 SNEGSKA (reference sequence). The CDR3 loop reads CSARDPGRNEAFF.

The chain couples TRBV28 to TRBJ2-7; there is no DNA to check the TCRdb D call of TRBD1. The CDR3 spans 14 residues. The V gene's germline CDR1 is MDHEN and CDR2 SYDVKM. The chain's CDR3 is CASSSPPGTFEQYF.

This chain connects TRBV7-9 to TRBJ2-7; TCRdb's assignment of TRBD1 cannot be checked, as there is no DNA. The CDR3 spans 12 residues. Germline V CDR1 and CDR2: SEHNR, FQNEAQ (reference sequence). The CDR3 here is CASGGQTIEQYF. Complete variable domain (other parts from reference TRBV7-9 and TRBJ2-7): DTGVSQNPRHKITKRGQNVTFRCDPISEHNRLYWYRQTLGQGPEFLTYFQNEAQLEKSRLLSDRFSAERPKGSFSTLEIQRTEQGDSAMYLCASGGQTIEQYFGPGTRLTVT.

This chain connects TRBV2 to TRBJ1-2; TCRdb reports TRBD1, a call that lacks DNA to check it against. Looked up from germline, CDR1 is SNHLY and CDR2 is FYNNEI. This CDR3 is built from 12 residues. Here the CDR3 reads CASAGTGVGYTF.

The chain recombines TRBV4-1 with TRBJ1-5; TCRdb names TRBD1, which stays unverified in the absence of DNA. There are 15 residues in the CDR3. Germline-derived CDR1 and CDR2 are MGHRA and YSYEKL. The CDR3 spells CASSWVQGLNQPQHF.

By frequency, this clonotype registers medium-sized. The rearrangement joins TRBV20-1 to TRBJ2-5; no DNA is available, so the TRBD2 call from TCRdb remains unchecked. There are 17 residues in the CDR3. Germline V gene sequence: CDR1 DFQATT, CDR2 SNEGSKA (reference sequence). The chain's CDR3 is CSALDRVPGLAQETQYF.

The V and J genes are TRBV18 and TRBJ2-1. The CDR3 is made up of 13 amino acids. The germline V gene has CDR1 KGHSH and CDR2 LQKENI. CDR3: CASSRVSRNEQFF. The variable domain in full, completed from reference TRBV18 and TRBJ2-1, reads NAGVMQNPRHLVRRRGQEARLRCSPMKGHSHVYWYRQLPEEGLKFMVYLQKENIIDESGMPKERFSAEFPKEGPSILRIQQVVRGDSAAYFCASSRVSRNEQFFGPGTRLTVL.

The CDR3 sequence is CASSYYPGGRQTSTDTQYF. J is TRBJ2-3 and V is TRBV6-2 or TRBV6-3. The CDR3 contains 19 residues. Germline lookup yields CDR1 MNHEY and CDR2 SVGEGT.